A selection of T cell receptor beta chains follows, all from one sample in a study of cytotoxic CD8 clonotypes in ibrutinib-treated CLL. This table comes from immunoSEQ multiplex PCR, and its TCRdb copy is limited to in-frame clones, with some not included. The sample holds around 27,000 clones, nearly 70% seen once. The specimen comprised PBMCs, sampled at disease progression, from a patient treated with ibrutinib. These receptors were collected from a human donor with chronic lymphocytic leukemia. Both conserved end residues are trimmed from each CDR3. Clone size appears in some rows only: once, few, many, or a class for an expanded clone.

TRBJ2-5 | TRBV4-1 | - | ASSQDSGGYETQY
TRBJ2-7 | TRBV2 | - | ASSRGPYEQY
TRBJ1-2 | TRBV14 | - | ASSPTENYGYT
TRBJ1-2 | TRBV5-1 | - | ASSLVGGLYGYT
TRBJ1-1 | TRBV18 | - | ASSPPRGGWNTEAF
TRBJ2-7 | TRBV6-6 | - | ASSSLRDGFYEQY
TRBJ1-1 | TRBV11-2 | few | ASSLLATEAF
TRBJ2-2 | TRBV2 | few | ASSDTRTGELF
TRBJ2-1 | TRBV27 | - | ASSLGLAGARQF
TRBJ1-1 | TRBV4-3 | - | ASSQVVVNTEAF
TRBJ1-3 | TRBV7-3 | - | ASSVGTGLLDTIY
TRBJ1-1 | TRBV5-1 | - | ASSNGTSNTEAF
TRBJ2-3 | TRBV7-2 | - | ASSPDLSTDTQY
TRBJ1-2 | TRBV6-5 | - | ASSEGPNYGYT
TRBJ1-5 | TRBV7-7 | - | ASSLRPGDRGNQPQH
TRBJ2-7 | TRBV5-6 | few | ASSFWTGGLGEQY
TRBJ1-3 | TRBV25-1 | - | ASSPYGGAVNTIY
TRBJ2-1 | TRBV4-2 | - | ASSPASRDRSWEQF
TRBJ2-7 | TRBV2 | - | ASQGGGAYEQY
TRBJ1-1 | TRBV9 | - | ASSVGTAYTEAF
TRBJ2-1 | TRBV7-6 | - | ASSLFGGYDEQF
TRBJ2-7 | TRBV27 | - | ASSPYPGTGAYEQY
TRBJ2-7 | TRBV19 | - | ASSIGRFYEQY
TRBJ1-1 | TRBV4-1 | - | ASSHAGHTEAF
TRBJ2-4 | TRBV27 | once | ASSSDRVLS
TRBJ1-1 | TRBV14 | - | ASSQGLFTEAF
TRBJ2-2 | TRBV2 | - | ASSEYTGELF
TRBJ2-2 | TRBV2 | - | AIQGASVNTGELF
TRBJ2-5 | TRBV15 | - | ATSIGQETQY
TRBJ1-2 | TRBV27 | once | ASSTTGTVLYGYT
TRBJ1-6 | TRBV27 | - | ASTKQPFYNSPLH
TRBJ2-7 | TRBV5-4 | - | ASSSISGGASYEQY
TRBJ1-2 | TRBV11-2 | few | ASSFDSTSTRYT
TRBJ1-5 | TRBV7-9 | - | ASSLGTGGLNQPQH
TRBJ1-4 | TRBV29-1 | - | SVAGQGPLVEKLF
TRBJ2-3 | TRBV7-9 | - | ASSLKGTDSTDTQY
TRBJ1-1 | TRBV9 | - | ASSVEGQGTEAF
TRBJ1-2 | TRBV10-3 | once | AISDYTIAQYT
TRBJ2-3 | TRBV4-3 | - | ASSQSERGGLDTQY
TRBJ1-2 | TRBV7-9 | few | ASSLGQGANGYT
TRBJ2-1 | TRBV29-1 | - | SARQGGTNEQF
TRBJ1-2 | TRBV19 | - | ASSLSAGARVGYT
TRBJ1-2 | TRBV5-1 | - | ASSQFPGQGLKNYGYT
TRBJ1-4 | TRBV6-5 | many | ASSQQGSNEKLF
TRBJ2-7 | TRBV6-5 | - | ASSYSSFYEQY
TRBJ2-7 | TRBV4-1 | - | ASSQDRHAREQY
TRBJ1-5 | TRBV11-2 | few | ASSLDFGQPQH
TRBJ2-1 | TRBV12-5 | - | ASGLGAGSEQF
TRBJ1-2 | TRBV4-1 | - | ASSQHRDYGYT
TRBJ1-1 | TRBV5-8 | - | ASSLFGGINTEAF
TRBJ1-1 | TRBV10-2 | - | ASSHPGYQDEAF
TRBJ2-1 | TRBV7-2 | - | ASSGYNEQF
TRBJ1-2 | TRBV6-5 | - | ASSYSPNSNYGYT
TRBJ1-3 | TRBV5-6 | - | ASSRIPGDTSTTIY
TRBJ1-1 | TRBV5-6 | few | ASSWGRTGTEAF
TRBJ1-1 | TRBV7-6 | once | ASSLGTGATEAF
TRBJ1-1 | TRBV29-1 | - | SVLRAANTEAF
TRBJ1-3 | TRBV6-5 | - | ASSHWTGGPGNTIY